This T cell receptor beta chain emerged from a study of T cells in Graves' hyperthyroidism and ophthalmopathy. Germline CDR1 is DFQATT and CDR2 is SNEGSKA (reference sequence). The CDR3 has 14 residues. The junction had 4 bases not matched to a gene; V was cut back by 3 bases and J by 5 bases. Graves' hyperthyroidism qualified as stable when ophthalmopathy did not progress within 18 months. Diagnostic assessment was based on clinical symptoms, serum thyroxine and TRAb, thyroid ultrasound and orbital computed tomography. RNA transcripts gave rise to amplified TCR beta CDR3 regions. The HTBI primer set drove a first-round RT-PCR of the TCR CDR3. TCRdb passed the multiplex PCR reads through MiXCR, listing each CDR3 protein once. The profile shows some 550,000 distinct CDR3 sequences, roughly 20% of them singletons.

V and J are TRBV20-1 and TRBJ1-6, with 7 bases identical to TRBD1. This TCR derives from a young man with Graves' hyperthyroidism. The sample taken for sequencing was blood. This CDR3 is CSARDDRDNSPLHF. DNA for the CDR3: TGCAGTGCTAGGGACGACAGGGATAATTCACCCCTCCACTTT.